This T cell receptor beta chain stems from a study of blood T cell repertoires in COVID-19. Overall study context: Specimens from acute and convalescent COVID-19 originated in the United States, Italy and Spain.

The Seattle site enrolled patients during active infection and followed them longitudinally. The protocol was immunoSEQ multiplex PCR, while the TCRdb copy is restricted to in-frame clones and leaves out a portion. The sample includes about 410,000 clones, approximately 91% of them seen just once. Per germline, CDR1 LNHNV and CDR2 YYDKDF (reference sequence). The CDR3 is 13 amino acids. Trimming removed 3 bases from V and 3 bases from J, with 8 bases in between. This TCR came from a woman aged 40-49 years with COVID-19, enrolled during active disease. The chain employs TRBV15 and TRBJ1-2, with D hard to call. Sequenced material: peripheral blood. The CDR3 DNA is TGTGCCACCAGCAGGGGTCAGGACTATGGCTACACCTTC. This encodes CATSRGQDYGYTF.